Detailed here is one TCR beta chain. As yet, its antigen is unknown. These data are taken from a study of OX40 agonist ivuxolimab in advanced cancers. Study at large: It was permissible to have had prior anti-PD-1, anti-PD-L1 or anti-CTLA-4 therapy, and approximately 41% had some. Partial responses occurred in three patients (one hepatocellular carcinoma, two cutaneous melanoma). Study-level points and caveats: Certain nonresponding patients likewise had low normalized T-cell clonal expansion.

CDR3 length: 17 amino acids. With 0 bases removed from V and 7 bases from J, the gap between germline ends came to 19 bases. The germline V gene has CDR1 SGHDN and CDR2 FVKESK. TCRdb's copy holds only in-frame clones and misses some; the assay was immunoSEQ multiplex PCR. The sample comprises more than 90,000 clones, just under 85% of which are singletons, and about 1.5% rests with the top ten. This TCR derives from an adult with an advanced solid tumor such as melanoma, head and neck, liver or kidney cancer. Here the sequenced sample was CD4+ or CD8+ T cells sorted from blood, taken in a trial of the OX40 agonist ivuxolimab. This rearrangement joins TRBV14 to TRBJ1-5, with D unresolved. The CDR3 bases are TGTGCCAGCAGCCAAGACGAGAGGGTCCTACTAAGACAGCCCCAGCATTTT. Translation: CASSQDERVLLRQPQHF.